The next 25 T cell receptor beta chains were all read from a single sample in a study of beta chain features in type 1 diabetes. All of the isolated RNA was reverse transcribed, so expressed TCRB transcripts were sequenced. TCRdb's table, derived via immunoSEQ multiplex PCR, lists solely in-frame clones and lacks some. This table holds 200,000 to 250,000 clones, around 14% found once. The specimen sequenced was naive CD4+ T cells from blood. The receptor source for this set is a woman between 35 and 50 years old in good health.

This clone has only a few counts. The chain combines TRBV7-8 with TRBJ2-3; a weak D match, TRBD2 (6 bases). There are 14 residues in the CDR3. The V gene lost 5 bases and the J gene lost 2 bases, with 11 bases spanning the gap. CDR1 is SGHVS and CDR2 is FQNEAQ in the germline V gene. CDR3 sequence reads: CASSPRGTTDTQYF. The CDR3 DNA reads as TGTGCCAGCAGCCCCCGGGGGACCACAGATACGCAGTATTTT.

The chain has TRBV5-1 and TRBJ2-3; 9 bases line up with TRBD2. CDR3 length equals 16 residues. Germline V CDR1 and CDR2: SGHRS, YFSETQ. The V and J ends lost 4 bases and 2 bases, in that order; junction bases with no gene match: 8. The CDR3 coding sequence is TGCGCCAGCAGCCCCGGGGCTAGCGGGGCCACAGATACGCAGTATTTT. This translates into CASSPGASGATDTQYF.

This sequence joins TRBV4-2 and TRBJ1-6; 7 positions agree with TRBD1. The ends lost 1 base at V and 1 base at J; junction bases unmatched: 1. The germline CDR1 and CDR2 sequences are LGHNA and YNFKEQ. The CDR3 totals 16 residues. CDR3 region: CASSQGQGSYNSPLHF. The CDR3 DNA follows: TGTGCCAGCAGCCAAGGACAGGGTTCCTATAATTCACCCCTCCACTTT.

A few counts support this clone. The chain recombines TRBV11-2 with TRBJ1-3, with TRBD1 matching 8 bases. There are 15 residues in the CDR3. Germline loops: CDR1 SGHAT, CDR2 FQNNGV. With V trimmed by 5 bases and J by 0 bases, 3 bases remained unmatched. The CDR3 coding sequence is TGTGCCAGCAGCAACGGGACAGGCTCTGGAAACACCATATATTTT. It specifies CASSNGTGSGNTIYF.

The table lists this clone with many counts. This chain uses TRBV14 with TRBJ2-1, with 12 positions matching TRBD2. The CDR3 is made up of 16 amino acids. V gave up 2 bases and J gave up 6 bases; unmatched junction bases: 5. In germline, CDR1 is SGHDN, CDR2 FVKESK. The CDR3 DNA follows: TGTGCCAGCAGCCAACTTGGACTAGCGGGGACCAATGAGCAGTTCTTC. Translated: CASSQLGLAGTNEQFF.

The sample holds a few counts of this clone. The J gene is TRBJ1-4, the V gene TRBV5-4; TRBD1 matches 7 bases. The CDR3 spans 12 residues. The germline CDR1 and CDR2 sequences are SGHNT and YYREEE (reference sequence). The V segment lost 4 bases and the J segment 8 bases; nucleotides outside the gene matches: 2. The CDR3 DNA reads as TGTGCCAGCAGCCAACAGGGGGAAAAACTGTTTTTT. This gives the protein CASSQQGEKLFF.

The rearrangement uses TRBV7-2 and TRBJ1-1; 8 bases are a match to TRBD1. In germline, CDR1 is SGHTA, CDR2 FQGNSA. V trimming: 5 bases; J trimming: 5 bases; junction bases outside the gene matches: 10. CDR3 length: 15 amino acids. The CDR3 here is CASSRTPGQETEAFF. In DNA, the CDR3 is TGTGCCAGCAGCAGGACCCCGGGACAGGAGACTGAAGCTTTCTTT.

In this sample, this clone turned up once. The chain couples TRBV18 to TRBJ1-4; D gene unclear. V lost 3 bases and J 0 bases, leaving 17 bases between the germline ends. The CDR3 is made up of 18 amino acids. Germline-derived CDR1 and CDR2 are KGHSH and LQKENI. In DNA form, the CDR3 reads TGTGCCAGCTCACCGACCGATACAGCCTTTGCAACTAATGAAAAACTGTTTTTT. As protein: CASSPTDTAFATNEKLFF.

The chain recombines TRBV5-1 with TRBJ2-5, with D possibly matching TRBD2 (6 bases). The CDR3 is made up of 15 amino acids. V dropped 3 bases and J dropped 0 bases, with 12 bases sitting between them. Germline CDR1 and CDR2: SGHRS and YFSETQ. Written as DNA, the CDR3 is TGCGCCAGCAGCTCGTTGTGGGGGGACCAAGAGACCCAGTACTTC. It specifies CASSSLWGDQETQYF.

J is TRBJ2-3 and V is TRBV5-6, with D unresolved. Germline CDR1 and CDR2: SGHDT and YYEEEE. V dropped 0 bases and J dropped 6 bases, with 11 bases sitting between them. The CDR3 loop spans 14 amino acids. The CDR3 bases are TGTGCCAGCAGCTTGGACGTACTGCGGGATACGCAGTATTTT. This encodes CASSLDVLRDTQYF.

This clone came up a few times. The chain employs TRBV6-1 and TRBJ2-7, with a tentative D call TRBD2 (5 bases). V was trimmed by 5 bases and J by 0 bases, leaving 14 bases between them. This CDR3 region has 15 residues. Germline CDR1 reads MNHNS; CDR2 reads SASEGT. The CDR3 DNA reads TGTGCCAGCAGTAACGAAGCGGTTAGCTCCTACGAGCAGTACTTC. Its protein is CASSNEAVSSYEQYF.

This clone was found a few times. CDR3 sequence reads: CASSQYSGGYTDTQYF. CDR3 DNA: TGCGCCAGCAGCCAGTATAGCGGGGGGTATACAGATACGCAGTATTTT. The chain links TRBV4-3 to TRBJ2-3, with TRBD2 matching 10 bases. With V trimmed by 3 bases and J by 3 bases, 6 bases remained unmatched. The CDR3 sequence is 16 residues long. The germline V gene encodes CDR1 LGHNA and CDR2 YSLEER.

This clone came up many times. This chain joins TRBV29-1 and TRBJ2-3; 9 nucleotides line up with TRBD1. The ends lost 7 bases at V and 1 base at J; junction bases unmatched: 6. The CDR3 is 14 amino acids. The V gene's germline CDR1 is SQVTM and CDR2 ANQGSEA. The CDR3, as DNA: TGCAGCGCCCAGGGACAGGGTGGCACAGATACGCAGTATTTT. Its translation: CSAQGQGGTDTQYF.

This clone was detected ten times or more. The chain recombines TRBV10-3 with TRBJ2-1; TRBD1 matches at 7 bases. V lost 10 bases, J lost 8 bases, and 11 bases stayed unmatched. Germline V CDR1 and CDR2: ENHRY, SYGVKD. This CDR3 spans 13 amino acids. DNA of the CDR3: TGTGCCACGACCCGAGACAGGGAGTATGAGCAGTTCTTC. Protein: CATTRDREYEQFF.

The chain combines TRBV7-6 with TRBJ2-3, with 7 bases aligning to TRBD1. Germline CDR1 reads SGHVS; CDR2 reads FNYEAQ. Germline trimming cut 5 bases from V and 6 bases from J; bases unmatched to any gene: 8. The CDR3 loop spans 14 amino acids. CDR3 DNA sequence: TGTGCCAGCAGCGCCCGAGACAGGGTGGATACGCAGTATTTT. It is translated as CASSARDRVDTQYF.

The chain carries TRBV28 and TRBJ1-4; D is unclear. V shed 8 bases and J shed 1 base, with 11 bases lying between them. The length of the CDR3 is 14 residues. Germline CDR1 is MDHEN and CDR2 is SYDVKM. CDR3 nucleotide sequence: TGTGCCAGCGGTGGAGGGTTAACTAATGAAAAACTGTTTTTT. Translating gives CASGGGLTNEKLFF.

This clone was seen a few times. V usage is TRBV4-2 and J usage is TRBJ2-7; 7 nucleotides match TRBD2. V shed 3 bases and J 7 bases; nucleotides not matched to a gene: 12. This CDR3 contains 15 residues. The germline gives CDR1 LGHNA, CDR2 YNFKEQ. The CDR3 spells CASSQASGVPGEQYF. Written as DNA, the CDR3 is TGTGCCAGCAGCCAGGCGAGCGGGGTCCCGGGGGAGCAGTACTTC.

This clone was seen more than once but under ten times. The chain combines TRBV7-2 with TRBJ2-7, with TRBD2 identical over 9 bases. The germline V gene has CDR1 SGHTA and CDR2 FQGNSA. The CDR3 has 17 residues. J was trimmed by 0 bases and V by 1 base; bases with no gene match: 7. The CDR3 nucleotides are TGTGCCAGCAGCTTAGTCGGCGGGGGGGGTGGCTCCTACGAGCAGTACTTC. Its protein is CASSLVGGGGGSYEQYF. Full variable domain (missing parts from reference TRBV7-2 and TRBJ2-7): GAGVSQSPSNKVTEKGKDVELRCDPISGHTALYWYRQSLGQGLEFLIYFQGNSAPDKSGLPSDRFSAERTGGSVSTLTIQRTQQEDSAVYLCASSLVGGGGGSYEQYFGPGTRLTVT.

This clone occurred a few times. V is TRBV7-2 and J is TRBJ1-2; 7 bases are shared with TRBD1. CDR3 length equals 14 residues. V shed 6 bases, J shed 8 bases, and the junction held 12 bases outside the gene matches. Germline V CDR1 and CDR2: SGHTA, FQGNSA. The CDR3: CASRSGGGLRGYTF. CDR3 DNA: TGTGCCAGCAGATCCGGAGGGGGCCTACGGGGCTACACCTTC.

This clone came up a few times. The genes are TRBV29-1 and TRBJ2-3; 7 bases fit TRBD1. CDR3 length: 13 residues. V shed 4 bases, J shed 6 bases, and the junction held 7 bases outside the gene matches. CDR1 and CDR2 from the germline V gene are SQVTM and ANQGSEA. As DNA, the CDR3 is TGCAGCGTTGGGTTACAGGGGCGGGATACGCAGTATTTT. Protein: CSVGLQGRDTQYF.

This clone appeared a few times. V gene TRBV5-1 combines with J gene TRBJ2-2; no reliable D call. The CDR3 contains 15 residues. Germline V gives CDR1 SGHRS, CDR2 YFSETQ. Trimming took off 1 base at V and 3 bases at J, with 10 bases between the two ends. Here the CDR3 DNA reads TGCGCCAGCAGCTTGATCCCAGGATACACCGGGGAGCTGTTTTTT. It is translated as CASSLIPGYTGELFF.

The chain couples TRBV7-2 to TRBJ2-1; 7 bases line up with TRBD1. The CDR3 has 13 amino acids. CDR1 SGHTA and CDR2 FQGNSA come from the germline V gene. V gave up 0 bases and J gave up 10 bases; unmatched junction bases: 3. The CDR3 is CASSLAWDREQFF. In nucleotides, the CDR3 is TGTGCCAGCAGCTTAGCGTGGGACAGAGAGCAGTTCTTC. The variable domain in full, completed from reference TRBV7-2 and TRBJ2-1, reads GAGVSQSPSNKVTEKGKDVELRCDPISGHTALYWYRQSLGQGLEFLIYFQGNSAPDKSGLPSDRFSAERTGGSVSTLTIQRTQQEDSAVYLCASSLAWDREQFFGPGTRLTVL.

The V gene is TRBV21-1, the J gene TRBJ2-3; no check of the table's D call, TRBD1, against the DNA was made. TRBV21-1 is tagged as a pseudogene. The CDR3 sequence is 15 residues long. As DNA, the CDR3 is TGTGCCAGCAGCAAAGAACAGGATAGCACAGATACGCAGTATTTT. Its protein is CASSKEQDSTDTQYF.

This clone was found a few times. The same CDR3 can be traced to other DNA sequences in this sample. This chain connects TRBV2 to TRBJ2-7; no firm D call. From germline, CDR1 is SNHLY and CDR2 FYNNEI. Between the trimmed V and J ends, which lost 3 bases and 1 base, there was a span of 4 bases. The CDR3 has 12 amino acids. The DNA of the CDR3 is TGTGCCAGCAGTGATAGTTCCTACGAGCAGTACTTC. It translates to CASSDSSYEQYF.

CDR3 nucleotide sequence: TGTGCCAGCAGCGTGACAGGTGCAACTAATGAAAAACTGTTTTTT. Its translation: CASSVTGATNEKLFF. The chain employs TRBV5-6 and TRBJ1-4; D perhaps matches TRBD1 (6 bases). CDR1 is SGHDT and CDR2 is YYEEEE in the germline V gene. The CDR3 consists of 15 residues. V dropped 4 bases and J dropped 0 bases, with 10 bases sitting between them.